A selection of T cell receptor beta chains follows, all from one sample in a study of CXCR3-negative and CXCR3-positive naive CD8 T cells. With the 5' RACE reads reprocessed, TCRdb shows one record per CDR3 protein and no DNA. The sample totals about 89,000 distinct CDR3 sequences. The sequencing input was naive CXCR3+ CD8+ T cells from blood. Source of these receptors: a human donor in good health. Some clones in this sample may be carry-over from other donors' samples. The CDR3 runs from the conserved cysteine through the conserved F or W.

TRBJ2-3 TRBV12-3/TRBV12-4 CASSPTYPNTQYF
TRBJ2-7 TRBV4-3 CASSPRLAREQYF
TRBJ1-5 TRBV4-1 CASSVGVAQPQHF
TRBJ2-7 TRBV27 CASSFRQSPGEQYF
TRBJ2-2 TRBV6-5 CASSYGRGTGELFF
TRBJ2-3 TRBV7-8 CASSPGTSRADTQYF
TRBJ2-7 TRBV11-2 CASSQPHEQYF
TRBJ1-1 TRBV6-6 CASRTDRDPLMNTEAFF
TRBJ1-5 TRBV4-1 CASSRQGHSGNQPQHF
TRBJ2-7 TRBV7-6 CASSLGAGGTYEQYF
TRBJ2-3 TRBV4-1 CASSQDTRMATDTQYF
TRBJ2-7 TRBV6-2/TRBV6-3 CASSYVVEGDEQYF
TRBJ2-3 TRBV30 CAWVGRGRADTQYF
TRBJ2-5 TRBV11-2 CASSLDPGRAETQYF
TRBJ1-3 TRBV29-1 CSVSPAGSGNTIYF
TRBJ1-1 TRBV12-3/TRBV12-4 CASSLMPRNTEAFF
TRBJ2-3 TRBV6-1 CASSVLGVEGTDTQYF
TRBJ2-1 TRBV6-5 CASADSSSYNEQFF
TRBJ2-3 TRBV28 CASSPGEDTQYF
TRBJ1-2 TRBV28 CASSSSGQANYGYTF
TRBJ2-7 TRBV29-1 CSAYDRGEQYF
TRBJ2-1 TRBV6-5 CASSYSSGVYNEQFF
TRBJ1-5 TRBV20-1 CSARVYRGLVNQPQHF
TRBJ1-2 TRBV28 CASSLTGTGTYGYTF
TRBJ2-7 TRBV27 CASSSRGDEQYF
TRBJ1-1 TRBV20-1 CSATGTENTEAFF
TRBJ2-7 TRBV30 CAWSVTREQYF
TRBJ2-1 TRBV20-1 CSARDRASGDNEQFF
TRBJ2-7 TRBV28 CASSLSTNYEQYF
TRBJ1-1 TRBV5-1 CASSPGTGVENTEAFF
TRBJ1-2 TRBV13 CASSPGGGYTF
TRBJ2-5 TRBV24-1 CATSDPGTGGEETQYF
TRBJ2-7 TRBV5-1 CASSLEDGEDEQYF
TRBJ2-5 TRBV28 CASSLFGEEETQYF
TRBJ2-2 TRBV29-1 CSVRDPTGELFF
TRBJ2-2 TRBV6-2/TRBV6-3 CASSYTQGREELFF